The rows below give T cell receptor beta chains drawn from one sample of a study of naive and memory T cell subsets. TCRdb re-analysed the 5' RACE reads in MiXCR, keeping a single row per CDR3 protein. This table has tens of thousands of distinct CDR3 sequences, around 7.3% appearing once. All receptors come from a female donor in good health. The CDR3 runs from the conserved cysteine through the conserved F or W.

J gene	V gene	CDR3 protein
TRBJ1-1	TRBV12-3/TRBV12-4	CASSFSGGTEAFF
TRBJ1-5	TRBV7-9	CASSQVNSNQPQHF
TRBJ2-6	TRBV29-1	CSVAQALSGANVLTF
TRBJ1-6	TRBV9	CASSPQSGTDNSPLHF
TRBJ2-3	TRBV6-5	CASRKAGTGLGDTQYF
TRBJ1-1	TRBV12-3/TRBV12-4	CASSLPPAQTAFF
TRBJ1-6	TRBV7-6	CASSLNQGDNSPLHF
TRBJ2-1	TRBV2	CASKAGNGNEQFF
TRBJ2-3	TRBV4-3	CASSRETGLYSGDTQYF
TRBJ1-1	TRBV28	CASSSDRTGNTEAFF
TRBJ1-1	TRBV2	CASSVSMNTEAFF
TRBJ1-2	TRBV12-3/TRBV12-4	CASSITRGIYGYTF
TRBJ1-5	TRBV7-2	CASSLVAQGRPQHF
TRBJ1-4	TRBV4-3	CASSQEGTLNEKLFF
TRBJ1-1	TRBV5-1	CASTRGDANTEAFF
TRBJ2-3	TRBV7-8	CASSLTDYTDTQYF
TRBJ1-1	TRBV28	CASSLYGGVNTEAFF
TRBJ1-2	TRBV12-3/TRBV12-4	CASSFGGAGGYTF
TRBJ2-1	TRBV7-2	CASRSGQGAYNEQFF